Below are 29 T cell receptor beta chains sequenced from a single sample in a study of blood T cell repertoires in COVID-19. Repertoires were generated with immunoSEQ multiplex PCR, while TCRdb's copy carries only in-frame clones and drops some. The table includes 43,000 or so clones, around 83% detected once. Sequencing used peripheral blood. These receptors all stem from a man between 60 and 75 years old with active COVID-19.

This clone was observed a single time. The J gene is TRBJ2-3, the V gene TRBV6-2 or TRBV6-3, with TRBD2 matching 8 bases. Germline CDR1 and CDR2: MNHEY and SVGEGT. V lost 4 bases to trimming and J lost 1 base; unmatched junction nucleotides: 4. The CDR3 totals 15 residues. CDR3 coding DNA: TGTGCCAGCAGTTCCCGGGAGGGGCGCACAGATACGCAGTATTTT. Translated: CASSSREGRTDTQYF.

V gene TRBV27 combines with J gene TRBJ2-3; 7 bases are a match to TRBD2. Germline lookup yields CDR1 MNHEY and CDR2 SMNVEV (reference sequence). CDR3 length: 16 amino acids. The junction had 12 bases not matched to a gene; V was cut back by 5 bases and J by 4 bases. The CDR3 DNA reads as TGTGCCAGCAGTCCTTCCGCGGGAGAATCACCAGATACGCAGTATTTT. Amino acid sequence: CASSPSAGESPDTQYF.

The rearrangement links TRBV2 to TRBJ1-1; possibly TRBD1 for D (5 bases). V lost 6 bases, J lost 1 base, and 9 bases lay in between. This CDR3 spans 13 amino acids. The germline V gene encodes CDR1 SNHLY and CDR2 FYNNEI. The CDR3 DNA follows: TGTGCCAGCAGGCCCGGACAGAACACTGAAGCTTTCTTT. Amino acids: CASRPGQNTEAFF.

V and J are TRBV19 and TRBJ2-1; TRBD2 aligns across 9 bases. Trimming at V came to 5 bases and at J to 5 bases, leaving 7 bases not matched to a gene. Germline CDR1 LNHDA, CDR2 SQIVND (reference sequence). The CDR3 contains 15 residues. CDR3 in DNA: TGTGCCAGTAGTCCTCCGGGACTAGCTCACAATGAGCAGTTCTTC. Protein sequence: CASSPPGLAHNEQFF.

This rearrangement joins TRBV14 to TRBJ1-4; TRBD1 agrees at 7 bases. Trimming cost V 3 bases and J 1 base; bases outside gene matches: 2. The CDR3 is made up of 15 amino acids. CDR1 and CDR2 from the germline V gene are SGHDN and FVKESK. CDR3 in amino acids: CASSHHRGTNEKLFF. Written as DNA, the CDR3 is TGTGCCAGCAGCCATCACAGGGGAACTAATGAAAAACTGTTTTTT.

The chain joins TRBV19 to TRBJ2-2; weak D call: TRBD2 (7 bases). The length of the CDR3 is 16 residues. Trimming stripped 7 bases from V and 6 bases from J, with 21 bases between. CDR1 is LNHDA, CDR2 SQIVND, per germline (reference sequence). CDR3 DNA: TGTGCCAGTACCCTACTTGTGGGGGGGGCGGCCGGGGAGCTGTTTTTT. This translates into CASTLLVGGAAGELFF.

The CDR3 loop is CASNTPGMNTEAFF. In nucleotides, the CDR3 is TGTGCCAGCAACACTCCGGGGATGAACACTGAAGCTTTCTTT. J is TRBJ1-1 and V is TRBV5-5; D unclear. Germline lookup yields CDR1 SGHKS and CDR2 YYEKEE (reference sequence). The V and J ends lost 6 bases and 0 bases respectively, with 12 bases between them. This CDR3 spans 14 amino acids.

Only one count was recorded for this clone. The CDR3 coding sequence is TGTGCCAGCAGCTCGGGACAGCTTAATCAGCCCCAGCATTTT. This gives the protein CASSSGQLNQPQHF. J is TRBJ1-5 and V is TRBV16, with 7 bases matching TRBD1. J lost 4 bases, V lost 5 bases, and 5 bases had no gene match. Germline V gene sequence: CDR1 KGHSY, CDR2 FQNENV. CDR3 length: 14 residues.

The V call is TRBV6-1, the J call TRBJ2-1; a weak D match, TRBD2 (5 bases). The CDR3 sequence is 15 residues long. The V gene's germline CDR1 is MNHNS and CDR2 SASEGT. V lost 3 bases to trimming and J lost 2 bases, with 11 bases between them. The CDR3 region is CASSDPAGAYNEQFF. The CDR3 DNA sequence: TGTGCCAGCAGTGACCCGGCGGGTGCCTACAATGAGCAGTTCTTC.

The CDR3 nucleotides are TGCGCCAGCAGGGGGGCATTCGGCGAGCAGTACTTC. Translated, it gives CASRGAFGEQYF. The genes are TRBV5-1 and TRBJ2-7; D is possibly TRBD1 (6 bases). Germline V gene data show CDR1 as SGHRS and CDR2 as YFSETQ. Trimming left V 5 bases short and J 6 bases short, with 12 bases between. The CDR3 extends over 12 amino acids. The full variable domain, completed using reference TRBV5-1 and TRBJ2-7, is KAGVTQTPRYLIKTRGQQVTLSCSPISGHRSVSWYQQTPGQGLQFLFEYFSETQRNKGNFPGRFSGRQFSNSRSEMNVSTLELGDSALYLCASRGAFGEQYFGPGTRLTVT.

This clone is a singleton in its sample. The chain recombines TRBV6-5 with TRBJ2-3; 9 bases are shared with TRBD2. Germline CDR1 MNHEY, CDR2 SVGAGI. With 0 bases clipped from V and 6 bases from J, the junction kept 7 bases outside the gene matches. The CDR3 is 16 amino acids. CDR3 region: CASSYSIAGAADTQYF. CDR3 nucleotide sequence: TGTGCCAGCAGTTACTCCATAGCGGGAGCAGCTGATACGCAGTATTTT.

The chain couples TRBV7-2 to TRBJ2-4; 8 bases fit TRBD2. The CDR3 runs to 16 residues. The V segment lost 4 bases and the J segment 5 bases; nucleotides outside the gene matches: 10. Per the germline V gene, CDR1 is SGHTA and CDR2 is FQGNSA. The DNA of the CDR3 is TGTGCCAGCAGCTCTCTCCCGGGGGGGCCCCAAAACATTCAGTACTTC. Translating gives CASSSLPGGPQNIQYF.

The chain joins TRBV2 to TRBJ1-1; D call uncertain. V lost 8 bases, J lost 5 bases, and 12 bases lay in between. This CDR3 is 12 amino acids long. The germline V gene encodes CDR1 SNHLY and CDR2 FYNNEI. CDR3 sequence (DNA): TGTGCCAGCCCGGACTTTATTACTGAAGCTTTCTTT. Its translation: CASPDFITEAFF.

This chain uses TRBV5-1 with TRBJ2-7, with D perhaps TRBD1 (5 bases). CDR1 SGHRS and CDR2 YFSETQ come from the germline V gene. V gave up 4 bases and J gave up 3 bases, with 11 bases separating them. The CDR3 extends over 13 amino acids. CDR3 DNA: TGCGCCAGCAGCCTGACAGTGGACTACGAGCAGTACTTC. Translating gives CASSLTVDYEQYF.

The rearrangement links TRBV28 to TRBJ2-1, with 8 positions matching TRBD2. V lost 5 bases to trimming and J lost 5 bases; unmatched junction nucleotides: 11. The germline CDR1 and CDR2 sequences are MDHEN and SYDVKM. This CDR3 is built from 16 residues. This chain's CDR3 is CASSPWTSRTDNEQFF. The DNA for the CDR3 is TGTGCCAGCAGTCCGTGGACTAGCCGGACTGACAATGAGCAGTTCTTC.

This rearrangement joins TRBV30 to TRBJ1-5; a possible D gene is TRBD1 (6 bases). The CDR3 contains 13 residues. The V gene lost 4 bases and the J gene lost 9 bases, with 16 bases spanning the gap. In germline, CDR1 is GTSNPN, CDR2 SVGIG (reference sequence). This chain's CDR3 is CAWTGALGGPQHF. DNA of the CDR3: TGTGCCTGGACAGGTGCCTTAGGGGGGCCCCAGCATTTT.

This clone has only a few counts. The chain combines TRBV25-1 with TRBJ2-5; TRBD1 might be the D (5 bases). The length of the CDR3 is 17 residues. Trimming left V 0 bases short and J 0 bases short, with 14 bases between. The germline gives CDR1 MGHDK, CDR2 SYGVNS. CDR3 loop: CASSEYKGPPYQETQYF. CDR3 coding DNA: TGTGCCAGCAGTGAATATAAGGGGCCACCGTACCAAGAGACCCAGTACTTC.

The chain employs TRBV3-1 (or the pseudogene TRBV3-2) and TRBJ1-3; D not certain. Looked up from germline, CDR1 is LGHDT and CDR2 is YNNKEL (reference sequence). V was trimmed by 1 base and J by 3 bases, leaving 7 bases between them. The CDR3 covers 14 residues. CDR3 DNA sequence: TGTGCCAGCAGCCAAGGGGAGAGTGGAAACACCATATATTTT. It is translated as CASSQGESGNTIYF.

V is TRBV28 and J is TRBJ2-6, with D maybe TRBD1 (8 bases). Trimming left V 9 bases short and J 0 bases short, with 15 bases between. Germline V lookup: CDR1 MDHEN, CDR2 SYDVKM. This CDR3 has 16 residues. This CDR3 reads CASNRGGLSGANVLTF. Here the CDR3 DNA reads TGTGCCAGTAACAGGGGGGGACTCTCTGGGGCCAACGTCCTGACTTTC. Full variable domain (missing parts from reference TRBV28 and TRBJ2-6): DVKVTQSSRYLVKRTGEKVFLECVQDMDHENMFWYRQDPGLGLRLIYFSYDVKMKEKGDIPEGYSVSREKKERFSLILESASTNQTSMYLCASNRGGLSGANVLTFGAGSRLTVL.

This clone has more than one count but fewer than ten. The rearrangement joins TRBV6-5 to TRBJ2-7; D is possibly TRBD1 (6 bases). The germline CDR1 and CDR2 sequences are MNHEY and SVGAGI. Trimming pared 6 bases from V and 4 bases from J, leaving 16 bases between. The length of the CDR3 is 14 residues. The CDR3 region has the DNA TGTGCCAGCAGCTATCCAGGGGAAGTTTACGAGCAGTACTTC. Translating gives CASSYPGEVYEQYF.

V gene TRBV29-1 combines with J gene TRBJ2-2; possibly TRBD2 for D (6 bases). The CDR3 is 14 residues long. With 2 bases removed from V and 4 bases from J, the gap between germline ends came to 11 bases. Per germline, CDR1 SQVTM and CDR2 ANQGSEA. In DNA, the CDR3 is TGCAGCGTTGAACACAGGCGGGGCACCGGGGAGCTGTTTTTT. Protein: CSVEHRRGTGELFF.

CDR3 loop: CARDSSTDTQYF. The CDR3 bases are TGTGCCAGGGACAGTAGCACAGATACGCAGTATTTT. This rearrangement joins TRBV5-4 to TRBJ2-3; D possibly corresponds to TRBD1 (6 bases). Trimming took off 8 bases at V and 0 bases at J, with 7 bases between the two ends. Germline CDR1 reads SGHNT; CDR2 reads YYREEE (reference sequence). The CDR3 has 12 residues. The full variable domain, in which reference TRBV5-4 and TRBJ2-3 provide the parts outside the CDR3, is ETGVTQSPTHLIKTRGQQVTLRCSSQSGHNTVSWYQQALGQGPQFIFQYYREEENGRGNFPPRFSGLQFPNYSSELNVNALELDDSALYLCARDSSTDTQYFGPGTRLTVL.

The J gene is TRBJ2-5, the V gene TRBV9, with D tentatively TRBD1 (6 bases). Germline V gene data show CDR1 as SGDLS and CDR2 as YYNGEE. The V end lost 4 bases, the J end lost 4 bases, and 26 bases lay between the germline ends. This CDR3 has 18 amino acids. CDR3 protein: CASSLSPGVGLGRETQYF. Here the CDR3 DNA reads TGTGCCAGCAGCCTTTCTCCAGGGGTAGGATTAGGTCGAGAGACCCAGTACTTC.

Here the CDR3 reads CSASAELAGLAGELFF. The CDR3 DNA follows: TGCAGTGCTAGTGCGGAATTAGCGGGGCTCGCCGGGGAGCTGTTTTTT. This chain uses TRBV20-1 with TRBJ2-2, with TRBD2 matching over 8 bases. CDR1 and CDR2 (germline): DFQATT, SNEGSKA (reference sequence). V lost 3 bases to trimming and J lost 6 bases; unmatched junction nucleotides: 12. The CDR3 contains 16 residues.

In its sample, this clone was seen once. This chain connects TRBV6-2 or TRBV6-3 to TRBJ1-2; D not certain. Trimming left V 6 bases short and J 8 bases short, with 16 bases between. Germline V gene sequence: CDR1 MNHEY, CDR2 SVGEGT. The CDR3 is 13 amino acids. CDR3 nucleotides: TGTGCCAGCAGCCCCGGTCTGACTCGGGGCTACACCTTC. Translating gives CASSPGLTRGYTF.

The chain joins TRBV21-1 to TRBJ2-6; the table's D gene call, TRBD1, was not cross checked with the DNA. TRBV21-1 is an annotated pseudogene. This CDR3 has 18 amino acids. This CDR3 is CASSGQPGDASGANVLTF. The CDR3 DNA is TGTGCCAGCAGCGGTCAACCAGGGGACGCCTCTGGGGCCAACGTCCTGACTTTC.

The gene calls are TRBV11-2 and TRBJ2-5, with 7 bases aligning to TRBD2. The CDR3 loop spans 14 amino acids. The germline gives CDR1 SGHAT, CDR2 FQNNGV. With V trimmed by 6 bases and J by 2 bases, 6 bases remained unmatched. The CDR3 DNA is TGTGCCAGCAGGCGAAAAGCGGGGCAAGAGACCCAGTACTTC. It specifies CASRRKAGQETQYF. Variable domain in full (rest from reference TRBV11-2 and TRBJ2-5): EAGVAQSPRYKIIEKRQSVAFWCNPISGHATLYWYQQILGQGPKLLIQFQNNGVVDDSQLPKDRFSAERLKGVDSTLKIQPAKLEDSAVYLCASRRKAGQETQYFGPGTRLLVL.

The gene calls are TRBV19 and TRBJ2-7, with D tentatively TRBD2 (6 bases). V lost 9 bases and J lost 6, with 12 bases in between. Germline CDR1 and CDR2: LNHDA and SQIVND (reference sequence). The CDR3 contains 11 residues. This CDR3 is CASRGTFEQYF. As DNA, the CDR3 is TGTGCCAGCCGAGGGACTTTCGAGCAGTACTTC.

The V call is TRBV12-3 or TRBV12-4, the J call TRBJ2-1; weak D call: TRBD1 (5 bases). The CDR3 is 13 amino acids. V was pared by 6 bases and J by 6 bases, with 12 bases between. Written as DNA, the CDR3 is TGTGCCAGCAGCTCCGTTAGGGGCAATGAGCAGTTCTTC. This gives the protein CASSSVRGNEQFF.